This TCR beta chain was recovered during a study of cytomegalovirus exposure and HLA in healthy donors. About the study: Later, an analysis reported that the 120 or so validation repertoires had used the same platform as the roughly 700 first-cohort repertoires. Study conclusions and caveats: Subsequent analysis showed first-cohort TCR clusters tending to co-occur in over a hundred validation repertoires. In vitro checks showed that a few CMV-associated chains really do target CMV antigens.

As to this clone: Its cognate antigen is unknown.

Profiling relied on immunoSEQ multiplex PCR, and the TCRdb table lists in-frame clones only, not all of them. The sample consists of about 360,000 clones, around 86% of them appearing once. The germline V gene has CDR1 MNHEY and CDR2 SMNVEV (reference sequence). CDR3 length: 13 amino acids. Trimming pared 6 bases from V and 2 bases from J, leaving 11 bases between. What was sequenced was PBMCs. This TCR was recovered from a woman younger than 30 in good health and CMV-seronegative. The chain joins TRBV27 to TRBJ2-7; D is uncertain. DNA for the CDR3: TGTGCCAGCAGGCTAAGTATAACCTACGAGCAGTACTTC. This sequence encodes CASRLSITYEQYF.